This section outlines one T cell receptor beta chain sequence together with its context. Every one of the patients relapsed after autologous stem cell transplantation (brentuximab vedotin exposure was variable). Data came from immunoSEQ multiplex PCR; TCRdb stores just in-frame clones and leaves some out. Of some 96,000 clones listed, roughly 92% are singletons. These data come from a study of PD-1 blockade in classical Hodgkin lymphoma. Sequencing used peripheral blood mononuclear cells (PBMCs), obtained at baseline. This clonotype was obtained from a human donor with classical Hodgkin lymphoma.

CDR3 DNA sequence: TGTGCCAGTAGTAAGGACAGGAGGCAAGAGACCCAGTACTTC. Encoded protein: CASSKDRRQETQYF. The chain links TRBV19 to TRBJ2-5, with TRBD1 matching over 7 bases. Germline CDR1 is LNHDA and CDR2 is SQIVND (reference sequence). V lost 4 bases to trimming and J lost 2 bases; unmatched junction nucleotides: 4. The CDR3 is 14 residues long.